This entry lists 2 T cell receptor beta chains sequenced from one sample in a study of blood T cell repertoires in COVID-19. This table comes from immunoSEQ multiplex PCR, and its TCRdb copy is limited to in-frame clones, with some not included. The repertoire holds roughly 280,000 clones, with around 84% as singletons. Specimen: peripheral blood. These receptors were obtained from a woman aged 60 to 75 with COVID-19, enrolled during active disease.

V gene TRBV3-1 (or the pseudogene TRBV3-2) combines with J gene TRBJ1-4; D is undetermined. V lost 1 base to trimming and J lost 6 bases, with 6 bases between them. Looked up from germline, CDR1 is LGHDT and CDR2 is YNNKEL (reference sequence). This CDR3 region has 13 residues. CDR3: CASSQVNHEKLFF. The CDR3 DNA sequence: TGTGCCAGCAGCCAAGTCAATCATGAAAAACTGTTTTTT.

The chain uses TRBV19 and TRBJ2-3; TRBD2 aligns across 7 bases. Unmatched junction bases numbered 12, after V lost 5 bases and J lost 4 bases. The CDR3 totals 16 residues. Germline loops: CDR1 LNHDA, CDR2 SQIVND (reference sequence). The CDR3 sequence is CASSHPGGRAADTQYF. The CDR3 DNA is TGTGCCAGTAGTCACCCTGGGGGGAGGGCCGCAGATACGCAGTATTTT. The variable domain in full, with the rest retrieved from reference TRBV19 and TRBJ2-3, is DGGITQSPKYLFRKEGQNVTLSCEQNLNHDAMYWYRQDPGQGLRLIYYSQIVNDFQKGDIAEGYSVSREKKESFPLTVTSAQKNPTAFYLCASSHPGGRAADTQYFGPGTRLTVL.